These 9 T cell receptor beta chains were sequenced from one sample in a study of response to subunit inactivated influenza vaccine. Each CDR3 protein is one row after TCRdb ran MiXCR on the RT-PCR reads. The sample has hundreds of thousands of distinct CDR3 sequences, more than 15% seen once. The specimen was PBMCs from blood, collected roughly 13 days after vaccination. The receptors were sampled from a man aged 45 to 65 who received an inactivated influenza vaccine.

This clonotype was detected a few times. The CDR3 region has the DNA TGTGCCAGCAGCTCCCCCGGCGACTGGGCCAACGTCCTGACTTTC. The encoded protein is CASSSPGDWANVLTF. This rearrangement joins TRBV28 to TRBJ2-6; D is ambiguous. The germline gives CDR1 MDHEN, CDR2 SYDVKM. The CDR3 consists of 15 residues. V was trimmed by 6 bases and J by 5 bases, leaving 14 bases between them.

This clonotype was seen a handful of times. The chain combines TRBV4-1 with TRBJ2-1; 11 bases are shared with TRBD2. The junction had 3 bases not matched to a gene; V was cut back by 2 bases and J by 6 bases. Germline V gene lookup returns CDR1 MGHRA and CDR2 YSYEKL. This CDR3 is 15 amino acids long. The CDR3 sequence is CASSQMLAGGNEQFF. The CDR3 region has the DNA TGCGCCAGCAGCCAAATGCTAGCGGGGGGCAATGAGCAGTTCTTC.

The chain recombines TRBV6-2 or TRBV6-3 with TRBJ2-6, with D possibly being TRBD1 or TRBD2 (6 bases each). From germline, CDR1 is MNHEY and CDR2 SVGEGT. The ends were cut back, 6 bases at V and 0 bases at J, with 18 bases in the middle. This CDR3 region has 18 residues. CDR3 DNA: TGTGCCAGCAGATACAGAGGAGGGGGGTACTCTGGGGCCAACGTCCTGACTTTC. Translation: CASRYRGGGYSGANVLTF.

This clonotype was recorded at least ten times. The J gene is TRBJ1-1, the V gene TRBV5-1; no clear D gene. V was trimmed by 2 bases and J by 5 bases, leaving 10 bases between them. The CDR3 length is 13 residues. Germline V CDR1 and CDR2: SGHRS, YFSETQ. CDR3 sequence (DNA): TGCGCCAGCAGCTTTTCCGTAGAAACTGAAGCTTTCTTT. Translated: CASSFSVETEAFF.

This clonotype was counted only a few times. The CDR3, as DNA: TGCAGTGCTAGTTCTGGCCACTCTGGGGCCAACGTCCTGACTTTC. Translation: CSASSGHSGANVLTF. The V and J genes are TRBV20-1 and TRBJ2-6; D not resolved. The V and J ends lost 3 bases and 0 bases respectively, with 9 bases between them. This CDR3 spans 15 amino acids. Germline CDR1 is DFQATT and CDR2 is SNEGSKA (reference sequence).

In its sample, this clonotype was seen a few times. CDR3 DNA: TGTGCCAGCAGAGACTTAGGTCCACGCTCCTACAATGAGCAGTTCTTC. Translated: CASRDLGPRSYNEQFF. This chain joins TRBV28 and TRBJ2-1; D gene ambiguous. CDR3 length: 16 amino acids. Germline loops: CDR1 MDHEN, CDR2 SYDVKM. Trimming shortened V by 6 bases and J by 0 bases, and 15 bases separated the two germline ends. The variable domain in full, with the rest retrieved from reference TRBV28 and TRBJ2-1, is DVKVTQSSRYLVKRTGEKVFLECVQDMDHENMFWYRQDPGLGLRLIYFSYDVKMKEKGDIPEGYSVSREKKERFSLILESASTNQTSMYLCASRDLGPRSYNEQFFGPGTRLTVL.

The V gene is TRBV29-1, the J gene TRBJ2-3; TRBD2 matches at 11 bases. The CDR3 loop spans 16 amino acids. Trimming cost V 7 bases and J 7 bases; bases outside gene matches: 16. The germline gives CDR1 SQVTM, CDR2 ANQGSEA. The CDR3 reads CSAGSYSGRVLHTQYF. The DNA of the CDR3 is TGCAGCGCCGGCTCTTATAGCGGGAGGGTCCTCCATACGCAGTATTTT.

The rearrangement joins TRBV5-1 to TRBJ2-5; D is perhaps TRBD2 (5 bases). The CDR3 runs to 13 residues. Germline loops: CDR1 SGHRS, CDR2 YFSETQ. With 2 bases removed from V and 5 bases from J, the gap between germline ends came to 10 bases. CDR3 coding DNA: TGCGCCAGCAGCTTTACTAGATGGGAGACCCAGTACTTC. It specifies CASSFTRWETQYF.

This chain joins TRBV7-2 and TRBJ2-1, with unresolved D. V was pared by 1 base and J by 6 bases, with 7 bases between. CDR3 length equals 13 residues. CDR1 is SGHTA, CDR2 FQGNSA, per germline. This CDR3 reads CASSLEGSNEQFF. The CDR3 coding sequence is TGTGCCAGCAGCTTAGAGGGATCCAATGAGCAGTTCTTC.